There are a few counts of the clone carrying this T cell receptor beta chain. Its antigen is unidentified. The entry originates in a study of identical twins. TCRdb re-called the 5' RACE reads with MiXCR, one entry per CDR3 protein. Of roughly 720,000 distinct CDR3 sequences listed, around a sixth are singletons. Overall study results and limits: Out-of-frame alpha sequences common to twins exhibited a surplus of low generation probability. Recombination models fit unrelated individuals' TCR alpha sharing but underestimated twins'.

This CDR3 region has 15 residues. V gave up 3 bases and J gave up 3 bases; unmatched junction bases: 7. Germline-derived CDR1 and CDR2 are WNHNN and SYGVQD (reference sequence). Separately, the same data were catalogued under a study of T cells expressing NK-cell markers. That paper states: HCMV seropositivity marked seven of the eight sequenced donors; one was seronegative. The dominant NKG2C+ clonotypes represented about 1.0-7.0% of CD8+ T cells in 6 or 7 donors.

The specimen was PBMCs. The chain employs TRBV10-1 and TRBJ2-7, with 8 bases identical to TRBD2. The clonotype comes from a woman between 18 and 29 years old in good health. The CDR3: CASSDPQTSVYEQYF. The CDR3 DNA follows: TGCGCCAGCAGTGACCCCCAGACTAGCGTCTACGAGCAGTACTTC.